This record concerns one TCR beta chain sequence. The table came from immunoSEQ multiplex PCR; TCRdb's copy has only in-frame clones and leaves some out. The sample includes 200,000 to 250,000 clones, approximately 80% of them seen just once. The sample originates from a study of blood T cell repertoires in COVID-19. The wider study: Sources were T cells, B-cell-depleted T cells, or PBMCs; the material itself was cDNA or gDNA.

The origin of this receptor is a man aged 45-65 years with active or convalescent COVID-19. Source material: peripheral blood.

The CDR3 is CASRTGLAGGTGELFF. The CDR3 DNA follows: TGTGCCAGCCGGACTGGACTAGCGGGGGGCACCGGGGAGCTGTTTTTT. The chain couples TRBV6-6 to TRBJ2-2; TRBD2 matches at 14 bases. The J segment lost 4 bases and the V segment lost 8 bases, leaving 6 bases of the junction unmatched. The CDR3 totals 16 residues. Germline V gene sequence: CDR1 MNHNY, CDR2 SVGAGI (reference sequence).